The T cell receptor beta chain described here comes from a study of shared clonotypes between healthy human individuals. For the study at large: Per donor, CD8 memory used one plate, CD8 naive used two, CD4 memory used three and CD4 naive used three. Study results and caveats: The genetic and exposure-history diversity represented was limited by few donors.

Replicate sorted-subset PCRs were loaded with 150 to 250 ng DNA, 30,000 to 35,000 T cell genomes. This table comes from immunoSEQ multiplex PCR, and its TCRdb copy is limited to in-frame clones, with some not included. The table has roughly 2.4 million clones, 95% seen once. As concerns this clone: Its antigen is undetermined. This same CDR3 is encoded by further DNA sequences in the sample.

Splitting of CD4+ cells produced CD45RA+ naive and CD45RA-negative memory subsets. The source of this sequence is a man aged 18 to 35 in good health. The sequenced sample consisted of naive CD4+ T cells sorted from blood. This sample's subset: CD45RA+ positively selected.

In DNA form, the CDR3 reads TGCGCCAGCAGCTTGGGACAGGGGAGCAACTATGGCTACACCTTC. This encodes CASSLGQGSNYGYTF. V usage is TRBV5-1 and J usage is TRBJ1-2; 8 bases agree with TRBD1. The germline CDR1 and CDR2 sequences are SGHRS and YFSETQ. Unmatched junction bases numbered 3, after V lost 0 bases and J lost 2 bases. The CDR3 runs to 15 residues.